This T cell receptor (beta chain) comes out of a study of blood T cell repertoires in COVID-19. V lost 4 bases to trimming and J lost 5 bases; unmatched junction nucleotides: 1. CDR1 SGDLS and CDR2 YYNGEE come from the germline V gene. This CDR3 is 12 amino acids long. This clone was observed a single time. Participants' own reports of clinical history determined their cohort assignment. Recovered participants had two consecutive negative NP/OP PCR tests, healthcare professional clearance, or symptom resolution. Per the original methods: Estimation of nucleated cell counts relied on the amplification of reference gene primers. The method was immunoSEQ multiplex PCR; TCRdb's version includes in-frame clones alone and lacks a portion of them. V, J and clone size are those of that table, while D and trimming were read from the DNA. The sample contains under 300,000 clones, around 80% of which appear only once.

The sequence was collected from a man aged 35 to 55 who had recovered from COVID-19. Sample: PBMCs or T cells enriched from blood (not recorded which). This chain connects TRBV9 to TRBJ1-1; TRBD1 agrees at 8 bases. The CDR3 loop is CASSRTGTEAFF. CDR3 nucleotide sequence: TGTGCCAGCAGCCGGACAGGGACTGAAGCTTTCTTT.